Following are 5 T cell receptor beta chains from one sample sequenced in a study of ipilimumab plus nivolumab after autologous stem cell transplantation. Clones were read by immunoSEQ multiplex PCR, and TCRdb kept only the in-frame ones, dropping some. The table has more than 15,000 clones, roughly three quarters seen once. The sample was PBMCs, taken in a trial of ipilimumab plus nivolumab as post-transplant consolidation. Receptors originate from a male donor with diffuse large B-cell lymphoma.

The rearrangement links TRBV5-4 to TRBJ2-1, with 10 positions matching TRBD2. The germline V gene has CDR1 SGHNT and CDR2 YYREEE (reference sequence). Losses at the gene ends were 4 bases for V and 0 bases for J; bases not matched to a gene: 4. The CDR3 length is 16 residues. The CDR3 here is CASSDRLAGSYNEQFF. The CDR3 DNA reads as TGTGCCAGCAGCGACCGACTAGCGGGCTCCTACAATGAGCAGTTCTTC.

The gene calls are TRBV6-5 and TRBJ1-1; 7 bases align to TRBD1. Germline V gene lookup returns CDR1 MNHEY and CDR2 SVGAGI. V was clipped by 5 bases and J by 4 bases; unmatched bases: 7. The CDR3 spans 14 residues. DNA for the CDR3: TGTGCCAGCAGTGAACAGGGGTACGCCACTGAAGCTTTCTTT. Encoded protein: CASSEQGYATEAFF.

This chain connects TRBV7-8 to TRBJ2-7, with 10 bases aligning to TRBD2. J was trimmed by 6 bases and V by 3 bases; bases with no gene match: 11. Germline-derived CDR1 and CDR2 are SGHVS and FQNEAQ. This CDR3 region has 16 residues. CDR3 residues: CASSFSWTSGTGEQYF. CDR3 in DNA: TGTGCCAGCAGCTTCTCTTGGACTAGCGGTACGGGCGAGCAGTACTTC.

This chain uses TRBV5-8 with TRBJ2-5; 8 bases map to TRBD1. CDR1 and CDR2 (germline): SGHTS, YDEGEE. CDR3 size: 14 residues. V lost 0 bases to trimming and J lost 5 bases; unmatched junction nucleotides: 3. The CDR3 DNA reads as TGTGCCAGCAGCTTGGCAGGGGGCGGGGAGACCCAGTACTTC. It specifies CASSLAGGGETQYF. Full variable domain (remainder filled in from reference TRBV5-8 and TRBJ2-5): EAGVTQSPTHLIKTRGQQATLRCSPISGHTSVYWYQQALGLGLQFLLWYDEGEERNRGNFPPRFSGRQFPNYSSELNVNALELEDSALYLCASSLAGGGETQYFGPGTRLLVL.

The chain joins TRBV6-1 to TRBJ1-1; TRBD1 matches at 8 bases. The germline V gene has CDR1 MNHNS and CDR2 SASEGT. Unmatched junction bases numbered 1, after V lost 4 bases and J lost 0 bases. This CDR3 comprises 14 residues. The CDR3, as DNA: TGTGCCAGCAGTGTGACAGGGGTGAACACTGAAGCTTTCTTT. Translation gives CASSVTGVNTEAFF.